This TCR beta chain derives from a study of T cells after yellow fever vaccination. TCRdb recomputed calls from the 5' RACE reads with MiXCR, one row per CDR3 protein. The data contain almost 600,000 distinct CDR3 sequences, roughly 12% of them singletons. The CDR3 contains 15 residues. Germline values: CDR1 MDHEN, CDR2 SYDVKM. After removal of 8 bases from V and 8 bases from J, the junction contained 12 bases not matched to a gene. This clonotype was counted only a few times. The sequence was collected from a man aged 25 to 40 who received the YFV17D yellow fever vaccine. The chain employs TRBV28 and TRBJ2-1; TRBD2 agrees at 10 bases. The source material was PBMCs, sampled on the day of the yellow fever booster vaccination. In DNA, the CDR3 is TGTGCCAGCTCCGCCGAGAGCGGGAGGGCCTATGAGCAGTTCTTC. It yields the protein CASSAESGRAYEQFF.